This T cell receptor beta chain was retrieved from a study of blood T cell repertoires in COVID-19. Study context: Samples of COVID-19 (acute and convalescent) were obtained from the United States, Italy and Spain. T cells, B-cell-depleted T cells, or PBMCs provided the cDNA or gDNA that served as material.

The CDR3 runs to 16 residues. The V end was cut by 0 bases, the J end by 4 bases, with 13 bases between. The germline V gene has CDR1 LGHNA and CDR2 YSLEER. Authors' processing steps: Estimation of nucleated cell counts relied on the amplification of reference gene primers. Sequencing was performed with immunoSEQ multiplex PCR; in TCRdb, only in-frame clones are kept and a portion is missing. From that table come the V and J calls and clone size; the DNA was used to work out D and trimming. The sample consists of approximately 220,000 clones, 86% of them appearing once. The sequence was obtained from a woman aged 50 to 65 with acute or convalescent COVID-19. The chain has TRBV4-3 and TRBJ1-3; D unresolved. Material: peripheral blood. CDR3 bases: TGCGCCAGCAGCCAAGATCCCCAGCAGGCCGGAAACACCATATATTTT. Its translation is CASSQDPQQAGNTIYF.